Reported below is one TCR beta chain. The data stem from a study of blood T cell repertoires in COVID-19. In Cohort 3, a recovered donor had either two negative PCRs, clearance, or symptom resolution. Trimming cost V 0 bases and J 4 bases; bases outside gene matches: 3. The CDR3 length is 15 residues. Germline CDR1 SGHNT, CDR2 YYREEE (reference sequence). TCRdb's copy holds only in-frame clones and misses some; the assay was immunoSEQ multiplex PCR. The sample holds about 480,000 clones, roughly 90% seen once. V and J are TRBV5-4 and TRBJ2-2; the match to TRBD2 covers 7 bases. Material for sequencing was PBMCs or T cells enriched from blood (not recorded which). This TCR came from a woman aged 40 to 50 who had recovered from COVID-19. DNA for the CDR3: TGTGCCAGCAGCTTGGGCGGCGGGAGCACCGGGGAGCTGTTTTTT. The encoded protein is CASSLGGGSTGELFF.